A selection of T cell receptor beta chains follows, all from one sample in a study of OX40 agonist ivuxolimab in advanced cancers. TCRdb keeps only in-frame clones here, not all; method: immunoSEQ multiplex PCR. The data show fewer than 55,000 clones, 81% seen once. This sample comprised CD4+ or CD8+ T cells sorted from blood, obtained in a trial of the OX40 agonist ivuxolimab. The receptor source for this set is an adult with an advanced solid tumor such as melanoma, head and neck, liver or kidney cancer. The CDR3 runs from the conserved cysteine through the conserved F or W. A D gene is named only where the DNA matches it firmly. Clone sizes are given selectively: once, few, many, or a class where the clone is expanded.

v_gene	abundance	len	d_gene	j_gene	CDR3aa	CDR3nt
TRBV6-1	-	14	TRBD2	TRBJ2-3	CASADSGGPDTQYF	TGTGCCAGCGCCGACAGCGGGGGCCCCGATACGCAGTATTTT
TRBV25-1	-	14	-	TRBJ1-5	CASSGTAGDQPQHF	TGTGCCAGCAGTGGGACCGCGGGGGATCAGCCCCAGCATTTT
TRBV6-5	-	15	-	TRBJ2-2	CASSPLGPGAGELFF	TGTGCCAGCAGTCCCCTGGGGCCAGGGGCCGGGGAGCTGTTTTTT
TRBV5-4	once	15	TRBD1	TRBJ1-6	CASSAPGGENSPLHF	TGTGCCAGCAGCGCCCCAGGGGGGGAGAATTCACCCCTCCACTTT
TRBV2	-	11	-	TRBJ2-3	CASLTPDTQYF	TGTGCCAGCCTAACCCCAGATACGCAGTATTTT
TRBV6-6	-	12	TRBD1	TRBJ2-7	CASRQGGYEQYF	TGTGCCAGCAGACAGGGGGGCTACGAGCAGTACTTC
TRBV11-2	few	14	TRBD1	TRBJ2-7	CASSPRDRAGRKYF	TGTGCCAGCAGCCCGCGGGACAGGGCTGGTCGGAAGTACTTC
TRBV7-6	-	15	-	TRBJ2-3	CASSLAGGAGDTQYF	TGTGCCAGCAGCTTAGCGGGGGGGGCGGGCGATACGCAGTATTTT
TRBV19	once	15	-	TRBJ1-1	CASSRTPRGRAEAFF	TGTGCCAGTAGTCGTACGCCCAGGGGTAGGGCTGAAGCTTTCTTT
TRBV10-3	-	13	-	TRBJ2-7	CAISESASYEQYF	TGTGCCATCAGTGAGTCGGCCAGCTACGAGCAGTACTTC
TRBV6-6	-	14	-	TRBJ2-5	CASPPGVAGETQYF	TGTGCCAGCCCCCCAGGGGTAGCGGGAGAGACCCAGTACTTC
TRBV10-3	-	15	-	TRBJ2-3	CAIRTTGTRTDTQYF	TGTGCCATCAGGACCACAGGGACCCGCACAGATACGCAGTATTTT
TRBV6-1	few	14	-	TRBJ1-1	CASSAGTGNTEAFF	TGTGCCAGCAGTGCCGGGACGGGGAACACTGAAGCTTTCTTT
TRBV19	-	14	TRBD1	TRBJ1-1	CASSKGQRNTEAFF	TGTGCCAGTAGTAAGGGACAGAGGAACACTGAAGCTTTCTTT
TRBV5-1	few	13	-	TRBJ1-1	CASTVRENTEAFF	TGCGCCAGCACTGTCAGGGAGAACACTGAAGCTTTCTTT
TRBV7-8	few	15	TRBD1	TRBJ1-2	CASSLDRGHNYGYTF	TGTGCCAGCAGCTTAGACAGGGGGCATAACTATGGCTACACCTTC
TRBV11-3	-	14	-	TRBJ2-2	CASSYPGAGGELFF	TGTGCCAGCAGCTATCCGGGGGCTGGTGGGGAGCTGTTTTTT
TRBV9	-	16	TRBD2	TRBJ2-2	CASSVGSGGYTGELFF	TGTGCCAGCAGCGTAGGGTCGGGGGGTTACACCGGGGAGCTGTTTTTT
TRBV9	once	15	-	TRBJ1-3	CASSVGGQMGNTIYF	TGTGCCAGCAGCGTAGGCGGGCAAATGGGAAACACCATATATTTT
TRBV6-1	once	15	-	TRBJ2-5	CASSDKLSLQATQYF	TGTGCCAGCAGTGATAAACTTAGCCTGCAAGCAACCCAGTACTTC
TRBV19	-	15	-	TRBJ2-3	CASSIETPSTDTQYF	TGTGCCAGTAGTATTGAGACGCCTAGCACAGATACGCAGTATTTT
TRBV7-2	few	14	-	TRBJ2-7	CASSFETGDHEQYF	TGTGCCAGCAGCTTCGAGACAGGAGACCACGAGCAGTACTTC
TRBV2	-	13	TRBD1	TRBJ1-4	CASSEVGQGEKFF	TGTGCCAGCAGTGAAGTGGGACAGGGAGAGAAGTTTTTT
TRBV29-1	-	14	-	TRBJ2-5	CSVKDRPAEETQYF	TGCAGCGTCAAAGACAGACCGGCGGAGGAGACCCAGTACTTC
TRBV19	once	14	-	TRBJ1-6	CASLSGTVNSPLHF	TGTGCCAGCCTCTCCGGGACGGTAAATTCACCCCTCCACTTT
TRBV7-2	-	13	-	TRBJ2-1	CASSLVWVGEQFF	TGTGCCAGCAGCTTAGTATGGGTTGGTGAGCAGTTCTTC
TRBV2	-	15	-	TRBJ1-1	CASSEDYPPNTEAFF	TGTGCCAGCAGTGAAGATTACCCTCCGAACACTGAAGCTTTCTTT
TRBV7-8	few	14	-	TRBJ2-7	CASSLEQGPYEQYF	TGTGCCAGCAGCTTAGAGCAGGGACCCTACGAGCAGTACTTC
TRBV19	-	15	-	TRBJ1-5	CASRGRNFGNQPQHF	TGTGCCAGTAGGGGGAGGAACTTTGGCAATCAGCCCCAGCATTTT
TRBV9	-	17	TRBD1	TRBJ2-2	CASSLTTGSAGSGELFF	TGTGCCAGCAGCTTAACGACAGGGAGCGCGGGTAGCGGGGAGCTGTTTTTT
TRBV7-3	-	14	TRBD2	TRBJ2-1	CASGGAVSHNEQFF	TGTGCTAGCGGGGGGGCCGTTTCCCACAATGAGCAGTTCTTC
TRBV6-5	-	15	TRBD1	TRBJ2-5	CASSFPGTAQETQYF	TGTGCCAGCAGTTTCCCCGGGACAGCACAAGAGACCCAGTACTTC
TRBV6-4	few	15	-	TRBJ2-3	CASSADSSSTDTQYF	TGTGCCAGCAGTGCCGACAGTTCTAGCACAGATACGCAGTATTTT
TRBV5-6	once	15	TRBD2	TRBJ2-5	CASSWPSGDQETQYF	TGTGCCAGCAGCTGGCCTAGCGGGGACCAAGAGACCCAGTACTTC
TRBV15	-	15	TRBD2	TRBJ2-1	CATSRGGLAEMKQFF	TGTGCCACCAGCAGAGGGGGACTAGCAGAAATGAAGCAGTTCTTC
TRBV11-2	-	14	-	TRBJ2-1	CASSFRGSYNEQFF	TGTGCCAGCAGCTTTCGAGGGTCCTACAATGAGCAGTTCTTC
TRBV11-2	few	15	TRBD2	TRBJ2-1	CASSPRTSGGNEQFF	TGTGCCAGCAGCCCCCGGACTAGCGGGGGAAATGAGCAGTTCTTC
TRBV7-2	-	14	TRBD2	TRBJ2-1	CASSPGGAVNEQFF	TGTGCCAGCAGCCCCGGGGGGGCGGTGAATGAGCAGTTCTTC
TRBV18	-	15	-	TRBJ2-1	CASSPPGSSYNEQFF	TGTGCCAGCTCACCACCGGGGAGCTCCTACAATGAACAGTTCTTC
TRBV6-1	-	15	TRBD2	TRBJ2-2	CASSLAGASFGELFF	TGTGCCAGCAGTTTAGCGGGGGCTAGCTTCGGGGAGCTGTTTTTT
TRBV11-3	-	14	-	TRBJ2-7	CASSQGGGTYEQYF	TGTGCCAGCAGCCAAGGAGGGGGGACCTACGAGCAGTACTTC
TRBV11-2	-	15	-	TRBJ1-1	CASSLDHDKNTEAFF	TGTGCCAGCAGCTTAGATCACGACAAGAACACTGAAGCTTTCTTT
TRBV18	once	14	-	TRBJ2-5	CASSPIQGEGTQYF	TGTGCCAGCTCACCGATACAGGGAGAGGGGACCCAGTACTTC
TRBV2	-	16	-	TRBJ1-6	CASRENRGYGNSPLHF	TGTGCCAGCAGGGAAAATAGGGGGTACGGTAATTCACCCCTCCACTTT
TRBV6-4	-	14	-	TRBJ1-5	CASSTQDGTQPQHF	TGTGCCAGCAGTACTCAAGACGGTACTCAGCCCCAGCATTTT
TRBV5-3	-	16	-	TRBJ1-2	CARSLVREGCVGGYTF	TGTGCCAGAAGCTTGGTACGGGAGGGATGTGTCGGGGGCTACACCTTC
TRBV9	-	13	-	TRBJ1-2	CASSAGTNYGYTF	TGTGCCAGCAGCGCCGGGACTAACTATGGCTACACCTTC
TRBV5-1	medium-sized	13	-	TRBJ2-1	CASQSRRNNEQFF	TGCGCCAGCCAGAGCAGGCGAAACAATGAGCAGTTCTTC
TRBV2	-	13	-	TRBJ2-1	CASSRDFDNEQFF	TGTGCCAGCAGTAGGGACTTCGACAATGAGCAGTTCTTC
TRBV10-1	once	14	-	TRBJ2-5	CASSEGGSEETQYF	TGCGCCAGCAGTGAGGGGGGATCGGAAGAGACCCAGTACTTC
TRBV5-6	-	15	-	TRBJ1-2	CASRRRDGLTDGYTF	TGTGCCAGCAGACGCCGGGACGGACTGACGGATGGCTACACCTTC
TRBV29-1	-	13	-	TRBJ2-7	CSVGQGGSYEQYF	TGCAGCGTTGGACAGGGAGGATCCTACGAGCAGTACTTC
TRBV7-2	-	13	-	TRBJ2-3	CASSFGIADTQYF	TGTGCCAGCAGCTTCGGGATTGCGGATACGCAGTATTTT
TRBV9	-	14	TRBD1	TRBJ1-5	CASSEGDRYQPQHF	TGTGCCAGCAGCGAGGGGGACAGATATCAGCCCCAGCATTTT
TRBV4-1	-	20	TRBD1	TRBJ1-2	CASSQSPPSTGTGSTYGYTF	TGCGCCAGCAGCCAAAGCCCCCCCTCTACCGGGACAGGGTCTACCTATGGCTACACCTTC
TRBV6-1	-	12	-	TRBJ2-3	CASSEYGDTQYF	TGTGCCAGCAGTGAATATGGTGATACGCAGTATTTT
TRBV6-6	-	16	-	TRBJ2-3	CASSYRGLGNTDTQYF	TGTGCCAGCAGTTACCGGGGGCTGGGGAACACAGATACGCAGTATTTT
TRBV4-1	-	11	-	TRBJ2-7	CASRSGNEQYF	TGCGCCAGCAGGTCCGGGAACGAGCAGTACTTC
TRBV19	-	13	TRBD1	TRBJ1-1	CASRGQGNTEAFF	TGTGCCAGTAGGGGACAGGGTAACACTGAAGCTTTCTTT
TRBV28	-	16	-	TRBJ1-5	CASSPELGGFYQPQHF	TGTGCCAGCAGCCCCGAGTTGGGCGGCTTTTATCAGCCCCAGCATTTT